This T cell receptor (beta chain) originates from a study of cytotoxic CD8 clonotypes in ibrutinib-treated CLL. Study-wide context: Outcomes included some 24 partial and 2 complete responses; after median 68 months, 14 stayed remitted and approximately 12 progressed. The study, taken as a whole, reports: Once treatment began, public clonotypes, which were uncommon, contracted or stayed stable.

Germline V gene sequence: CDR1 SNHLY, CDR2 FYNNEI. The ends were cut back, 11 bases at V and 6 bases at J, with 23 bases in the middle. This CDR3 is 15 amino acids long. Produced via immunoSEQ multiplex PCR; TCRdb's table is partial and in-frame only. The data show 150,000 to 200,000 clones, nearly 90% seen once. This clone was detected once. The antigen is not known. Cryopreserved PBMCs yielded about 2 micrograms of genomic DNA for TCR beta libraries. The sample was PBMCs, taken at disease progression, from a patient treated with ibrutinib. This sequence was found in a human donor with chronic lymphocytic leukemia. The gene calls are TRBV2 and TRBJ2-1; D may be TRBD2 (5 bases). The CDR3 spells CASGVRTPPPNEQFF. CDR3 nucleotide sequence: TGTGCCTCCGGAGTACGGACTCCTCCTCCCAATGAGCAGTTCTTC.